This T cell receptor (beta chain) was sequenced during a study of T cell responses to AZD1222 COVID-19 vaccine. Pooling of second doses given at about 4 or about 12 weeks was done. The table came from immunoSEQ multiplex PCR; TCRdb's copy has only in-frame clones and leaves some out. The sample lists about 180,000 clones; 94% were seen once. The sample holds a few counts of this clone. The TCR sequence derives from an adult who received the AZD1222 COVID-19 vaccine. The sample in question was peripheral blood, obtained 28 days after the second AZD1222 dose.

CDR3 region: CASAMQVDAPLHF. The CDR3 DNA is TGTGCCAGCGCAATGCAAGTGGATGCGCCCCTCCACTTT. The rearrangement links TRBV2 to TRBJ1-6; D is undetermined. This CDR3 comprises 13 residues. Germline-derived CDR1 and CDR2 are SNHLY and FYNNEI. Trimming took off 8 bases at V and 13 bases at J, with 18 bases between the two ends.